One and the same sample provided the 24 T cell receptor beta chains below, sequenced in a study of shared clonotypes between healthy human individuals. Using immunoSEQ multiplex PCR, the repertoire was profiled, and TCRdb retains in-frame clones only, with some absent. The sample shows some 500,000 clones, around 79% of them seen only once. The sample was PBMCs. The receptors were gathered from a woman aged 40 to 49 in good health. Some clones in this sample may be carry-over from other donors' samples.

As to this clone: A much larger clone is a single base away; this may be a read error. The chain has TRBV5-8 and TRBJ1-5, with no clear D. The V gene's germline CDR1 is SGHTS and CDR2 YDEGEE. The V end lost 5 bases, the J end lost 0 bases, and 3 bases lay between the germline ends. The CDR3 is 12 amino acids. The CDR3 protein is CASSPSNQPQHF. DNA of the CDR3: TGTGCCAGCAGTCCTAGCAATCAGCCCCAGCATTTT.

This clone has only a few counts. The rearrangement uses TRBV2 and TRBJ1-2; D is perhaps TRBD1 (6 bases). This CDR3 comprises 14 residues. The germline gives CDR1 SNHLY, CDR2 FYNNEI. V lost 2 bases and J 2 bases, leaving 9 bases between the germline ends. The CDR3 is CASSELDRNYGYTF. The CDR3 coding sequence is TGTGCCAGCAGTGAACTCGACAGGAACTATGGCTACACCTTC.

J is TRBJ2-7 and V is TRBV7-8; a weak D match, TRBD2 (6 bases). Trimming pared 4 bases from V and 3 bases from J, leaving 16 bases between. The CDR3 contains 15 residues. CDR1 SGHVS and CDR2 FQNEAQ come from the germline V gene. In DNA form, the CDR3 reads TGTGCCAGCAGCTCTAGCGTAGGACATCACTACGAGCAGTACTTC. Its translation: CASSSSVGHHYEQYF. Full variable domain (rest looked up from reference TRBV7-8 and TRBJ2-7): GAGVSQSPRYKVAKRGQDVALRCDPISGHVSLFWYQQALGQGPEFLTYFQNEAQLDKSGLPSDRFFAERPEGSVSTLKIQRTQQEDSAVYLCASSSSVGHHYEQYFGPGTRLTVT.

In its sample, this clone was seen many times. The chain employs TRBV6-1 and TRBJ2-2; D perhaps matches TRBD1 (5 bases). This CDR3 spans 15 amino acids. The V gene lost 5 bases and the J gene lost 7 bases, with 17 bases spanning the gap. CDR1 is MNHNS and CDR2 is SASEGT in the germline V gene. CDR3 region: CASSSLDSVSGELFF. The CDR3 nucleotides read TGTGCCAGCAGTTCTCTAGACAGTGTCAGCGGGGAGCTGTTTTTT.

The chain couples TRBV7-2 to TRBJ2-3; TRBD2 agrees at 8 bases. This CDR3 region has 16 residues. Germline V CDR1 and CDR2: SGHTA, FQGNSA. V trimming: 2 bases; J trimming: 3 bases; junction bases outside the gene matches: 7. In nucleotides, the CDR3 is TGTGCCAGCAGCTTAACGCTAGCGGGTGGAACAGATACGCAGTATTTT. It translates to CASSLTLAGGTDTQYF.

This chain joins TRBV28 and TRBJ2-1; 7 bases are a match to TRBD1. The CDR3 runs to 16 residues. V was clipped by 6 bases and J by 8 bases; unmatched bases: 16. CDR1 and CDR2 (germline): MDHEN, SYDVKM. The CDR3 DNA sequence: TGTGCCAGCAGCCACATGACAGGGAGAGTCGTGGATGAGCAGTTCTTC. Translation gives CASSHMTGRVVDEQFF.

The rearrangement uses TRBV29-1 and TRBJ1-3; 9 positions agree with TRBD1. The germline gives CDR1 SQVTM, CDR2 ANQGSEA. The CDR3 consists of 13 residues. Trimming cost V 0 bases and J 10 bases; bases outside gene matches: 4. Here the CDR3 reads CSVEEGQGGTIYF. The CDR3 DNA follows: TGCAGCGTTGAAGAGGGACAGGGAGGGACCATATATTTT. Full variable domain (outside the CDR3, taken from reference TRBV29-1 and TRBJ1-3): SAVISQKPSRDICQRGTSLTIQCQVDSQVTMMFWYRQQPGQSLTLIATANQGSEATYESGFVIDKFPISRPNLTFSTLTVSNMSPEDSSIYLCSVEEGQGGTIYFGEGSWLTVV.

This chain uses TRBV5-6 with TRBJ2-1; 10 positions match TRBD2. V dropped 0 bases and J dropped 6; count of bases not matched to a gene: 0. Germline loops: CDR1 SGHDT, CDR2 YYEEEE. The CDR3 spans 14 residues. The CDR3 loop reads CASSLGLAGNEQFF. CDR3 nucleotide sequence: TGTGCCAGCAGCTTGGGACTAGCGGGCAATGAGCAGTTCTTC.

The chain employs TRBV19 and TRBJ1-5; 7 bases match TRBD1. CDR1 and CDR2 from the germline V gene are LNHDA and SQIVND (reference sequence). The CDR3 loop spans 14 amino acids. The junction had 4 bases not matched to a gene; V was cut back by 7 bases and J by 1 base. CDR3 protein: CASTTGQSNQPQHF. The CDR3 DNA reads TGTGCCAGTACCACGGGACAGAGCAATCAGCCCCAGCATTTT.

For the CDR3, the DNA is TGTGCCAGCAGTGAACCGCACAGGGTTTCCGAGCAGTACTTC. Its translation is CASSEPHRVSEQYF. The J gene is TRBJ2-7, the V gene TRBV6-1; maybe TRBD1 (6 bases). Trimming took off 2 bases at V and 6 bases at J, with 14 bases between the two ends. This CDR3 has 14 amino acids. In germline, CDR1 is MNHNS, CDR2 SASEGT.

This clone came up a few times. The chain has TRBV15 and TRBJ1-2; 9 positions match TRBD1. J gave up 5 bases and V 5 bases, and 6 bases lay outside the gene matches. There are 14 residues in the CDR3. CDR1 and CDR2 from the germline V gene are LNHNV and YYDKDF (reference sequence). The CDR3 region is CATSGTGGEYGYTF. CDR3 coding DNA: TGTGCCACCAGCGGTACAGGGGGCGAATATGGCTACACCTTC.

About this clone itself: A single base separates this from a much larger clone, so it may be a read error. CDR3 amino acids: CASNLTVRGDYGYTF. For the CDR3, the DNA is TGTGCCAGCAACTTAACGGTCCGCGGCGACTATGGCTACACCTTC. V and J are TRBV5-4 and TRBJ1-2; no clear D gene. V lost 6 bases, J lost 3 bases, and 18 bases lay in between. CDR1 is SGHNT and CDR2 is YYREEE in the germline V gene (reference sequence). The CDR3 is made up of 15 amino acids. Based on the CDR3 plus reference TRBV5-4 and TRBJ1-2, the full variable domain is ETGVTQSPTHLIKTRGQQVTLRCSSQSGHNTVSWYQQALGQGPQFIFQYYREEENGRGNFPPRFSGLQFPNYSSELNVNALELDDSALYLCASNLTVRGDYGYTFGSGTRLTVV.

This chain uses TRBV27 with TRBJ1-2; D is possibly TRBD1 (5 bases). Trimming pared 7 bases from V and 7 bases from J, leaving 13 bases between. Germline V gene data show CDR1 as MNHEY and CDR2 as SMNVEV (reference sequence). The CDR3 contains 12 residues. For the CDR3, the DNA is TGTGCCAGCAAACAGGAACGAAGTGGCTACACCTTC. Translated, it gives CASKQERSGYTF.

This clone was detected only a few times. This chain connects TRBV7-2 to TRBJ1-5; D remains unclear. The germline gives CDR1 SGHTA, CDR2 FQGNSA. V was cut by 6 bases and J by 3 bases, with 6 bases left in between. This CDR3 is built from 12 residues. The CDR3 spells CASSGYNQPQHF. CDR3 in DNA: TGTGCCAGCAGTGGTTACAATCAGCCCCAGCATTTT.

V is TRBV4-1 and J is TRBJ2-7; D is perhaps TRBD2 (6 bases). Looked up from germline, CDR1 is MGHRA and CDR2 is YSYEKL. The CDR3 is made up of 14 amino acids. Trimming left V 1 base short and J 3 bases short, with 10 bases between. CDR3 loop: CASSQGFGGYEQYF. CDR3 bases: TGCGCCAGCAGCCAAGGGTTCGGGGGCTACGAGCAGTACTTC.

The chain employs TRBV6-1 and TRBJ1-2, with TRBD1 as a possible D gene (5 bases). V was trimmed by 6 bases and J by 2 bases, leaving 10 bases between them. This CDR3 contains 13 residues. CDR1 is MNHNS and CDR2 is SASEGT in the germline V gene. CDR3 protein: CASRRDDNYGYTF. In nucleotides, the CDR3 is TGTGCCAGCAGGAGGGACGACAACTATGGCTACACCTTC.

This chain uses TRBV14 with TRBJ2-1; TRBD1 might be the D (6 bases). V gave up 6 bases and J gave up 4 bases, with 13 bases separating them. CDR3 length equals 14 residues. The germline V gene has CDR1 SGHDN and CDR2 FVKESK. CDR3 loop: CASSPKGTYNEQFF. CDR3 nucleotides: TGTGCCAGCAGTCCAAAGGGGACATACAATGAGCAGTTCTTC.

The V and J genes are TRBV9 and TRBJ2-1; possibly TRBD2 for D (5 bases). Trimming left V 0 bases short and J 0 bases short, with 13 bases between. Germline V gene sequence: CDR1 SGDLS, CDR2 YYNGEE. The length of the CDR3 is 17 residues. CDR3 DNA sequence: TGTGCCAGCAGCGTAGGAGGAGCGGAAAGCTCCTACAATGAGCAGTTCTTC. Encoded protein: CASSVGGAESSYNEQFF.

This clone was seen a handful of times. V usage is TRBV2 and J usage is TRBJ2-1; TRBD2 matches at 9 bases. The junction had 11 bases not matched to a gene; V was cut back by 6 bases and J by 8 bases. The germline V gene has CDR1 SNHLY and CDR2 FYNNEI. The CDR3 contains 15 residues. The CDR3 here is CASRPGREGVYEQFF. For the CDR3, the DNA is TGTGCCAGCAGGCCCGGGCGGGAGGGCGTCTATGAGCAGTTCTTC.

The chain uses TRBV5-4 and TRBJ2-2; D is perhaps TRBD2 (6 bases). V lost 0 bases to trimming and J lost 4 bases, with 16 bases between them. In germline, CDR1 is SGHNT, CDR2 YYREEE (reference sequence). The CDR3 loop spans 17 amino acids. The CDR3 bases are TGTGCCAGCAGCTTGGAGACCGGGAGCATGAGCACCGGGGAGCTGTTTTTT. Translating it yields CASSLETGSMSTGELFF.

The rearrangement links TRBV28 to TRBJ2-2; D is unresolved. The germline V gene has CDR1 MDHEN and CDR2 SYDVKM. The CDR3 spans 11 residues. V gave up 5 bases and J gave up 11 bases, with 9 bases separating them. In DNA, the CDR3 is TGTGCCAGCAGTCGGCCACGTGAGCTGTTTTTT. Translation: CASSRPRELFF.

J is TRBJ1-1 and V is TRBV15; 10 bases are a match to TRBD1. CDR1 and CDR2 from the germline V gene are LNHNV and YYDKDF (reference sequence). This CDR3 has 16 amino acids. V lost 0 bases, J lost 4 bases, and 5 bases stayed unmatched. The CDR3 region is CATSRDRWTGGTEAFF. CDR3 DNA: TGTGCCACCAGCAGAGATCGGTGGACAGGGGGCACTGAAGCTTTCTTT.

This clone was found once. The rearrangement uses TRBV6-4 and TRBJ1-2, with D perhaps matching TRBD1 (5 bases). The CDR3 length is 14 residues. V dropped 5 bases and J dropped 4 bases, with 14 bases sitting between them. Germline loops: CDR1 MRHNA, CDR2 SNTAGT. CDR3 amino acids: CASSRDSAGYGYTF. CDR3 DNA sequence: TGTGCCAGCAGTAGGGACTCAGCGGGCTATGGCTACACCTTC.

The chain recombines TRBV30 with TRBJ1-3; a possible D gene is TRBD1 (5 bases). The germline gives CDR1 GTSNPN, CDR2 SVGIG (reference sequence). This CDR3 is built from 15 residues. Trimming took off 2 bases at V and 5 bases at J, with 16 bases between the two ends. In DNA, the CDR3 is TGTGCCTGGAGTCCGGACCGGACAAGGAGAAACACCATATATTTT. Its translation: CAWSPDRTRRNTIYF. The variable domain in full, completed from reference TRBV30 and TRBJ1-3, reads SQTIHQWPATLVQPVGSPLSLECTVEGTSNPNLYWYRQAAGRGLQLLFYSVGIGQISSEVPQNLSASRPQDRQFILSSKKLLLSDSGFYLCAWSPDRTRRNTIYFGEGSWLTVV.